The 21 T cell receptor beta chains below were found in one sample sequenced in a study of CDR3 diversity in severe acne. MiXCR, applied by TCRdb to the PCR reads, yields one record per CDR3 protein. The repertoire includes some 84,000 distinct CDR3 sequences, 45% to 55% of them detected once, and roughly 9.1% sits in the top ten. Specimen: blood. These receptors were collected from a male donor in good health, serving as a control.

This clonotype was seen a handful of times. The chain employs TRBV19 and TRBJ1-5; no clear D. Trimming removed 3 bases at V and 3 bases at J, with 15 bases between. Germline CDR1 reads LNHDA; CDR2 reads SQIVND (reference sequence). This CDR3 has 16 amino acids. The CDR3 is CASSISHRRINQPQHF. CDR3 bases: TGTGCCAGTAGTATCAGCCATCGACGGATCAATCAGCCCCAGCATTTT.

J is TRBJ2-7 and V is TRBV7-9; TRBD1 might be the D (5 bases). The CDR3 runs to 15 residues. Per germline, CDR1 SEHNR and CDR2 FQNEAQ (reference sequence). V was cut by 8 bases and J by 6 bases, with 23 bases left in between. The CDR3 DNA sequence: TGTGCCAGCTCAGACCAGGGTCAAAGGGCCTCCGAGCAGTACTTC. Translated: CASSDQGQRASEQYF.

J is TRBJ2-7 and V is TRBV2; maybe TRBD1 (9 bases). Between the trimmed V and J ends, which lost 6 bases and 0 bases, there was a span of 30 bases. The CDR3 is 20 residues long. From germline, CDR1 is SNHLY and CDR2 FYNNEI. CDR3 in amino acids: CASSVGRSPRGGQGSYEQYF. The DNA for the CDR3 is TGTGCCAGCAGCGTAGGGCGCAGCCCCCGGGGGGGACAGGGCTCCTACGAGCAGTACTTC.

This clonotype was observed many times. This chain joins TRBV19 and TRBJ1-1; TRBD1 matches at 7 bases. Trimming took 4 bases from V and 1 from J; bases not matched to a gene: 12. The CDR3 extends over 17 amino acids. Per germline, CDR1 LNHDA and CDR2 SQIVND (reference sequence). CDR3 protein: CASSRANTGDGNTEAFF. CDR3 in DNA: TGTGCCAGTAGTAGAGCAAATACAGGGGACGGGAACACTGAAGCTTTCTTT.

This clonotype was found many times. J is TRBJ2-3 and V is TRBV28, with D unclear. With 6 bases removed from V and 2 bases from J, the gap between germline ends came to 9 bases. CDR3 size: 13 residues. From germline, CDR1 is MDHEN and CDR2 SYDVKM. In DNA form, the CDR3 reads TGTGCCAGCAGCCCCGGTTCCACAGATACGCAGTATTTT. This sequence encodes CASSPGSTDTQYF.

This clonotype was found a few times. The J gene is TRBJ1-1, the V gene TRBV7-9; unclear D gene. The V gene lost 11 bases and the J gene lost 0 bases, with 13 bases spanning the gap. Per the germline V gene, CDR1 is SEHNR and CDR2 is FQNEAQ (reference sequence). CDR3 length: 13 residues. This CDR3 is CAGRRNMNTEAFF. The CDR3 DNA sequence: TGTGCCGGTCGACGGAATATGAACACTGAAGCTTTCTTT.

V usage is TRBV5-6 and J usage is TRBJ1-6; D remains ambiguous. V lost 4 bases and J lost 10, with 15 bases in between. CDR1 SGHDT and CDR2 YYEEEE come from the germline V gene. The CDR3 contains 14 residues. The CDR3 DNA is TGTGCCAGCAGCCAGGAGGAGACTGACTCACCCCTCCACTTT. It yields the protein CASSQEETDSPLHF.

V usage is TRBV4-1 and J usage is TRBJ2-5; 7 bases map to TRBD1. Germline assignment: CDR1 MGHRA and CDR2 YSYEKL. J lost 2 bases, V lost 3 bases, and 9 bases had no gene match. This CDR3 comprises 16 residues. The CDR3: CASSQNPGTAQETQYF. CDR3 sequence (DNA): TGCGCCAGCAGCCAGAATCCCGGGACAGCACAAGAGACCCAGTACTTC.

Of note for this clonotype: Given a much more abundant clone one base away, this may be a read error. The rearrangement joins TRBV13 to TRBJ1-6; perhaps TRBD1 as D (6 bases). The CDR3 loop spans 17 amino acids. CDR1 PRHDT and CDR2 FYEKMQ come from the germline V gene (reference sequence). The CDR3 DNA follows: TGTGCCAGCAGCTTAACCTCCATCCACAGGGATAATTCACCCCCCCACTTT. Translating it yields CASSLTSIHRDNSPPHF.

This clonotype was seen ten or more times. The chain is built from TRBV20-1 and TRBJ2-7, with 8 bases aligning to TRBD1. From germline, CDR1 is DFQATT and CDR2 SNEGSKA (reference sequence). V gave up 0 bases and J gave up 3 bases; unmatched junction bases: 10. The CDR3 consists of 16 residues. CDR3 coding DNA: TGCAGTGCTAGAGATGGACAGGGCTCAGGCTACTACGAGCAGTACTTC. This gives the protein CSARDGQGSGYYEQYF.

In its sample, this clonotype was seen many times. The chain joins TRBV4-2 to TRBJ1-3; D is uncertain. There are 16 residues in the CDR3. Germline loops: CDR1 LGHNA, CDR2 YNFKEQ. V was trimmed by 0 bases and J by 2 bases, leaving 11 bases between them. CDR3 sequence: CASSQEVAATGNTIYF. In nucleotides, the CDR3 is TGTGCCAGCAGCCAAGAAGTTGCGGCAACTGGAAACACCATATATTTT.

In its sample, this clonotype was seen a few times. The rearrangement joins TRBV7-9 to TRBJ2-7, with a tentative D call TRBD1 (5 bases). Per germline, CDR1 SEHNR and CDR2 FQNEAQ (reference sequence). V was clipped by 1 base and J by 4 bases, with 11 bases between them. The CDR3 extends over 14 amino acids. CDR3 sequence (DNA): TGTGCCAGCAGCTTAGAGGGGTTGGATTACGAGCAGTACTTC. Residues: CASSLEGLDYEQYF.

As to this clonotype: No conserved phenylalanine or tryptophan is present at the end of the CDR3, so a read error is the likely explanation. As DNA, the CDR3 is TGTGCCAGCAGCCAAAGGGAGAACTATGGCTACACCATC. Translating gives CASSQRENYGYTI. V is TRBV7-8 and J is TRBJ1-2; D not certain. Germline V gene lookup returns CDR1 SGHVS and CDR2 FQNEAQ. The CDR3 has 13 residues. V lost 5 bases and J 2 bases, leaving 9 bases between the germline ends.

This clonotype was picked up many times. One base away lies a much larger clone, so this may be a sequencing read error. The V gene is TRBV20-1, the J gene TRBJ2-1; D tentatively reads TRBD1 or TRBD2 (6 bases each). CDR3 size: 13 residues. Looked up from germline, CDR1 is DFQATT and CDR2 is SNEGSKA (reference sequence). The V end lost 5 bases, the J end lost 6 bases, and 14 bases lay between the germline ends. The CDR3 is CSAWWGACNEQFF. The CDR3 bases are TGCAGTGCTTGGTGGGGGGCCTGCAATGAGCAGTTCTTC.

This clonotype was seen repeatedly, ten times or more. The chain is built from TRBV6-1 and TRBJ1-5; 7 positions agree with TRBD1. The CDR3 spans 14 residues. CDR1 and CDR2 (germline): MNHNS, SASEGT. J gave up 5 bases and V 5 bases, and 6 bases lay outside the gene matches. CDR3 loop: CASSIGTVYQPQHF. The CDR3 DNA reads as TGTGCCAGCAGTATAGGGACAGTTTATCAGCCCCAGCATTTT.

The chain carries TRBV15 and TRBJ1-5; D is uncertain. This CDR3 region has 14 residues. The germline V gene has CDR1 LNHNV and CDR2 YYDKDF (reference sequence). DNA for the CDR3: TGTAACACCACCAGAGCTGAGGTCGCTCAGCCCCAGCATTTT. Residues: CNTTRAEVAQPQHF. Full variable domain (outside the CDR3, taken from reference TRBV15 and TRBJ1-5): DAMVIQNPRYQVTQFGKPVTLSCSQTLNHNVMYWYQQKSSQAPKLLFHYYDKDFNNEADTPDNFQSRRPNTSFCFLDIRSPGLGDTAMYLCNTTRAEVAQPQHFGDGTRLSIL.

CDR3 protein: CASIPIAEYEQYF. Written as DNA, the CDR3 is TGCGCCAGCATTCCCATAGCGGAATACGAGCAGTACTTC. This sequence joins TRBV10-1 and TRBJ2-7; possible D gene TRBD2, 6 bases. This CDR3 comprises 13 residues. In germline, CDR1 is WNHNN, CDR2 SYGVQD (reference sequence). V shed 7 bases and J shed 4 bases, with 14 bases lying between them.

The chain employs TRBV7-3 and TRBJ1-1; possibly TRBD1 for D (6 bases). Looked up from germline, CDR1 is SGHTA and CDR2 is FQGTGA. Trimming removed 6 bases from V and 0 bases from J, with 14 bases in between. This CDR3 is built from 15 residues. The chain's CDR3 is CASSLQGQLNTEAFF. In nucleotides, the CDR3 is TGTGCCAGCAGTCTTCAGGGGCAATTGAACACTGAAGCTTTCTTT.

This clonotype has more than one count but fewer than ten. CDR3 nucleotides: TGCAGCGTTGGCAGGGGTGCGGAGACCCAGTACTTC. This gives the protein CSVGRGAETQYF. V usage is TRBV29-1 and J usage is TRBJ2-5; D may be TRBD1 (6 bases). V was trimmed by 4 bases and J by 5 bases, leaving 11 bases between them. The CDR3 covers 12 residues. Per the germline V gene, CDR1 is SQVTM and CDR2 is ANQGSEA.

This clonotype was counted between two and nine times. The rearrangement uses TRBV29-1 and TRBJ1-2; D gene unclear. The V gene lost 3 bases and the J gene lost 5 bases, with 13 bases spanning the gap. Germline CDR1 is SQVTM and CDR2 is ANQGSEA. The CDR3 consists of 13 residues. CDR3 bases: TGCAGCGTTGAGAAGGGATCTCGGTATGGCTACACCTTC. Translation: CSVEKGSRYGYTF. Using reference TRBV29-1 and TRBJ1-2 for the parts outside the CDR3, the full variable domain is SAVISQKPSRDICQRGTSLTIQCQVDSQVTMMFWYRQQPGQSLTLIATANQGSEATYESGFVIDKFPISRPNLTFSTLTVSNMSPEDSSIYLCSVEKGSRYGYTFGSGTRLTVV.

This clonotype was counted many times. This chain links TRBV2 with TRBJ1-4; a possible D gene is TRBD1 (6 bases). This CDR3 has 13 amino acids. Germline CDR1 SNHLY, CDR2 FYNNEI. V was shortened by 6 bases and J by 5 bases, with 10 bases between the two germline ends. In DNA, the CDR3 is TGTGCCAGCAGAGGGGGATCCAATGAAAAACTGTTTTTT. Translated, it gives CASRGGSNEKLFF.